A single sample gave rise to the 31 T cell receptor beta chains below, sequenced in a study of T cell responses to AZD1222 COVID-19 vaccine. TCRdb keeps only in-frame clones here, not all; method: immunoSEQ multiplex PCR. Seen here are approximately 88,000 clones, 78% observed once, and the top ten hold roughly 21%. Sequences were derived from peripheral blood, sampled on day 0 of AZD1222 vaccination. Receptors were obtained from an adult in good health.

CDR3 coding DNA: TGTGCCAGCAGCTCGGGACAGCAAGAGACCCAGTACTTC. Translating it yields CASSSGQQETQYF. The V call is TRBV7-2, the J call TRBJ2-5; 7 nucleotides line up with TRBD1. Germline CDR1 reads SGHTA; CDR2 reads FQGNSA. The V and J ends lost 4 bases and 2 bases, in that order; junction bases with no gene match: 1. The CDR3 is 13 residues long.

V gene TRBV6-4 combines with J gene TRBJ2-2, with D possibly TRBD1 on 5 matching bases. Germline CDR1 MRHNA, CDR2 SNTAGT. The CDR3 extends over 13 amino acids. V lost 4 bases and J 6 bases, leaving 9 bases between the germline ends. DNA for the CDR3: TGTGCCAGCAGTGCGTGGGGCCCCGGGGAGCTGTTTTTT. Amino acid sequence: CASSAWGPGELFF.

V is TRBV6-1 and J is TRBJ2-7; possibly TRBD1 for D (5 bases). Germline CDR1 and CDR2: MNHNS and SASEGT. CDR3 size: 14 residues. Between the trimmed V and J ends, which lost 3 bases and 2 bases, there was a span of 11 bases. CDR3 loop: CASSDTQGTYEQYF. The CDR3 DNA is TGTGCCAGCAGTGACACCCAGGGTACCTACGAGCAGTACTTC.

The chain carries TRBV7-9 and TRBJ1-2, with 9 bases fitting TRBD1. V was pared by 4 bases and J by 6 bases, with 12 bases of the junction left unmatched. Germline values: CDR1 SEHNR, CDR2 FQNEAQ (reference sequence). This CDR3 contains 16 residues. DNA of the CDR3: TGTGCCAGCAGCTCCCTCGGACAGGGGACGGGGCATGGCTACACCTTC. It yields the protein CASSSLGQGTGHGYTF.

The genes are TRBV13 and TRBJ2-7; 7 positions agree with TRBD2. This CDR3 has 15 amino acids. CDR1 PRHDT and CDR2 FYEKMQ come from the germline V gene (reference sequence). V lost 8 bases to trimming and J lost 0 bases; unmatched junction nucleotides: 10. The chain's CDR3 is CASYSSGWGSYEQYF. In DNA, the CDR3 is TGTGCCAGCTACAGTAGCGGGTGGGGCTCCTACGAGCAGTACTTC.

CDR3 amino acids: CASSPPGTGGSYEQYF. The CDR3 region has the DNA TGCGCCAGCAGCCCCCCCGGGACAGGGGGCTCCTACGAGCAGTACTTC. The chain recombines TRBV5-1 with TRBJ2-7, with 11 bases that match TRBD1. The CDR3 contains 16 residues. The junction had 6 bases not matched to a gene; V was cut back by 4 bases and J by 0 bases. Germline V gene lookup returns CDR1 SGHRS and CDR2 YFSETQ.

The V call is TRBV19, the J call TRBJ2-7; no firm D call. With 5 bases removed from V and 3 bases from J, the gap between germline ends came to 11 bases. Per germline, CDR1 LNHDA and CDR2 SQIVND (reference sequence). The CDR3 length is 13 residues. The DNA for the CDR3 is TGTGCCAGTAGTCCTCCCCACAGCTACGAGCAGTACTTC. Translation: CASSPPHSYEQYF.

This chain links TRBV5-4 with TRBJ2-5; 7 bases are a match to TRBD1. The V gene end was trimmed by 7 bases and the J gene end by 0 bases; junction bases not matched to a gene: 6. Germline assignment: CDR1 SGHNT and CDR2 YYREEE (reference sequence). The CDR3 has 14 amino acids. The CDR3 bases are TGTGCCAGCCGACCACAGGGGTACCAAGAGACCCAGTACTTC. This codes for CASRPQGYQETQYF.

J is TRBJ1-4 and V is TRBV7-9, with D perhaps TRBD1 (6 bases). Between the trimmed V and J ends, which lost 2 bases and 7 bases, there was a span of 14 bases. This CDR3 is built from 15 residues. CDR1 and CDR2 (germline): SEHNR, FQNEAQ (reference sequence). Here the CDR3 reads CASSLLGGSGEKLFF. In DNA form, the CDR3 reads TGTGCCAGCAGCTTACTTGGGGGCAGTGGTGAAAAACTGTTTTTT.

This clone occurred once. The chain couples TRBV7-8 to TRBJ2-2, with D perhaps matching TRBD2 (6 bases). The CDR3 has 19 amino acids. V lost 0 bases and J lost 0, with 17 bases in between. CDR1 is SGHVS, CDR2 FQNEAQ, per germline. The CDR3 sequence: CASSLAIRPGLTNTGELFF. In DNA form, the CDR3 reads TGTGCCAGCAGCTTAGCGATCAGACCGGGACTCACGAACACCGGGGAGCTGTTTTTT.

The chain uses TRBV10-2 and TRBJ1-1, with 7 bases lining up with TRBD1. The CDR3 length is 16 residues. The germline V gene has CDR1 WSHSY and CDR2 SAAADI. J was trimmed by 4 bases and V by 3 bases; bases with no gene match: 11. The CDR3 DNA follows: TGCGCCAGCAGTGAATCAGTCGGAGCAGGGGGCACTGAAGCTTTCTTT. Its protein product is CASSESVGAGGTEAFF.

The chain couples TRBV7-8 to TRBJ1-5, with 10 nucleotides matching TRBD1. The germline CDR1 and CDR2 sequences are SGHVS and FQNEAQ. The length of the CDR3 is 16 residues. Losses at the gene ends were 3 bases for V and 1 base for J; bases not matched to a gene: 3. As DNA, the CDR3 is TGTGCCAGCAGCTTGGACAGGGGGGGCAGCAATCAGCCCCAGCATTTT. Encoded protein: CASSLDRGGSNQPQHF.

The rearrangement joins TRBV5-1 to TRBJ2-2, with D possibly TRBD1 on 6 matching bases. Germline-derived CDR1 and CDR2 are SGHRS and YFSETQ. Trimming pared 4 bases from V and 1 base from J, leaving 11 bases between. This CDR3 is 15 amino acids long. CDR3 sequence (DNA): TGCGCCAGCAGCACACAGGGTGGGAACACCGGGGAGCTGTTTTTT. It encodes CASSTQGGNTGELFF.

The J gene is TRBJ2-3, the V gene TRBV10-3; D perhaps matches TRBD2 (5 bases). The CDR3 is 17 amino acids. Trimming took 4 bases from V and 0 from J, leaving 17 bases between them. Germline CDR1 is ENHRY and CDR2 is SYGVKD. CDR3: CAISAGELQESTDTQYF. For the CDR3, the DNA is TGTGCCATCAGTGCTGGGGAGCTCCAAGAGAGCACAGATACGCAGTATTTT.

About this clone: Other DNA sequences in the same sample also yield this CDR3. The rearrangement links TRBV7-9 to TRBJ1-3; D unresolved. V was pared by 1 base and J by 0 bases, with 4 bases between. The CDR3 is 14 residues long. Germline values: CDR1 SEHNR, CDR2 FQNEAQ (reference sequence). In nucleotides, the CDR3 is TGTGCCAGCAGCTTAGGGGGCTCTGGAAACACCATATATTTT. As protein: CASSLGGSGNTIYF.

This clone occurred a few times. This chain connects TRBV5-4 to TRBJ1-3; D gene ambiguous. The CDR3 length is 16 residues. CDR1 and CDR2 from the germline V gene are SGHNT and YYREEE (reference sequence). V shed 4 bases and J shed 4 bases, with 18 bases lying between them. The CDR3 loop reads CASSPIDPGKGNTIYF. CDR3 bases: TGTGCCAGCAGCCCCATCGACCCAGGTAAAGGAAACACCATATATTTT.

The chain has TRBV3-1 (or the pseudogene TRBV3-2) and TRBJ2-4; a weak D match, TRBD1 (6 bases). Germline V gene lookup returns CDR1 LGHDT and CDR2 YNNKEL (reference sequence). There are 17 residues in the CDR3. Deletions cut 0 bases from V and 1 base from J, with 13 bases between. The CDR3 protein is CASSQDLAQGAKNIQYF. DNA for the CDR3: TGTGCCAGCAGCCAAGATCTGGCGCAGGGGGCCAAAAACATTCAGTACTTC.

This clone was found once. This chain uses TRBV7-2 with TRBJ1-2; 9 bases map to TRBD1. The trim removed 1 base at V and 6 bases at J, leaving 9 bases unmatched. This CDR3 contains 16 residues. From germline, CDR1 is SGHTA and CDR2 FQGNSA. The DNA of the CDR3 is TGTGCCAGCAGCTTAGATCCGACAGGGGGTCGAAATGGCTACACCTTC. Translating gives CASSLDPTGGRNGYTF.

The V and J genes are TRBV7-2 and TRBJ2-7; 9 nucleotides line up with TRBD2. CDR1 is SGHTA, CDR2 FQGNSA, per germline. V lost 0 bases and J lost 7; bases outside the gene matches: 7. The CDR3 covers 15 residues. The CDR3 is CASSLAVAGGEEQYF. The CDR3 coding sequence is TGTGCCAGCAGCTTAGCGGTCGCGGGAGGGGAGGAGCAGTACTTC.

J is TRBJ2-7 and V is TRBV2, with 7 bases aligning to TRBD1. V lost 5 bases to trimming and J lost 12 bases; unmatched junction nucleotides: 13. Germline values: CDR1 SNHLY, CDR2 FYNNEI. This CDR3 has 13 amino acids. The CDR3 DNA is TGTGCCAGCAGTCCGTCAGACAGGGAAGGGAGGTACTTC. Residues: CASSPSDREGRYF.

This clone was seen a few times. This sequence joins TRBV7-2 and TRBJ1-3, with unresolved D. This CDR3 has 14 residues. V was cut by 3 bases and J by 0 bases, with 6 bases left in between. Germline loops: CDR1 SGHTA, CDR2 FQGNSA. CDR3 nucleotides: TGTGCCAGCAGCTTCTTCATCTCTGGAAACACCATATATTTT. The encoded protein is CASSFFISGNTIYF.

V is TRBV6-2 or TRBV6-3 and J is TRBJ2-7; D not resolved. The CDR3 has 12 amino acids. The germline V gene encodes CDR1 MNHEY and CDR2 SVGEGT. Trimming pared 2 bases from V and 3 bases from J, leaving 5 bases between. CDR3 DNA sequence: TGTGCCAGCAGTTACCTGAACTACGAGCAGTACTTC. The encoded protein is CASSYLNYEQYF.

This chain connects TRBV5-1 to TRBJ1-1; D is unclear. The CDR3 spans 14 residues. Per the germline V gene, CDR1 is SGHRS and CDR2 is YFSETQ. V lost 4 bases and J 1 base, leaving 11 bases between the germline ends. This chain's CDR3 is CASSPSAENTEAFF. DNA of the CDR3: TGCGCCAGCAGCCCGTCCGCAGAGAACACTGAAGCTTTCTTT.

This clone was seen a few times. The V call is TRBV20-1, the J call TRBJ2-7, with TRBD1 identical over 8 bases. Germline V gene lookup returns CDR1 DFQATT and CDR2 SNEGSKA (reference sequence). The CDR3 consists of 12 residues. The J segment lost 6 bases and the V segment lost 3 bases, leaving 4 bases of the junction unmatched. CDR3 sequence reads: CSASQGAGEQYF. Here the CDR3 DNA reads TGCAGTGCTAGTCAGGGGGCCGGCGAGCAGTACTTC.

The V call is TRBV9, the J call TRBJ2-5, with 10 positions matching TRBD1. Germline lookup yields CDR1 SGDLS and CDR2 YYNGEE. Losses at the gene ends were 0 bases for V and 4 bases for J; bases not matched to a gene: 3. This CDR3 has 15 residues. The CDR3, as DNA: TGTGCCAGCAGCGTAGTGGGGACAGGGGTAGAGACCCAGTACTTC. Translation: CASSVVGTGVETQYF.

The rearrangement uses TRBV5-6 and TRBJ1-1; TRBD1 matches at 7 bases. Germline V gene lookup returns CDR1 SGHDT and CDR2 YYEEEE. The V gene end was trimmed by 1 base and the J gene end by 5 bases; junction bases not matched to a gene: 8. The CDR3 has 15 amino acids. CDR3 DNA: TGTGCCAGCAGCTTGTTAGGGGGCGCGGATACTGAAGCTTTCTTT. Its protein product is CASSLLGGADTEAFF.

This chain links TRBV29-1 with TRBJ2-1; perhaps TRBD1 as D (5 bases). CDR1 and CDR2 from the germline V gene are SQVTM and ANQGSEA. The CDR3 loop spans 10 amino acids. The CDR3 DNA reads as TGCAGTGGGGCCCACAATGAGCAGTTCTTC. Protein sequence: CSGAHNEQFF.

In nucleotides, the CDR3 is TGTGCCAGCAGTGACTCCCCGGGCGTCAGCTCCTACAATGAGCAGTTCTTC. Encoded protein: CASSDSPGVSSYNEQFF. V usage is TRBV6-4 and J usage is TRBJ2-1, with unresolved D. Germline values: CDR1 MRHNA, CDR2 SNTAGT. The CDR3 runs 17 residues. Deletions cut 0 bases from V and 0 bases from J, with 12 bases between.

The chain has TRBV5-1 and TRBJ2-5; no reliable D call. Germline CDR1 and CDR2: SGHRS and YFSETQ. The CDR3 consists of 16 residues. V gave up 3 bases and J gave up 6 bases, with 21 bases separating them. CDR3 loop: CASSYRTDGYQQTQYF. The CDR3 bases are TGCGCCAGCAGCTACCGGACCGACGGTTACCAGCAGACCCAGTACTTC.

V usage is TRBV18 and J usage is TRBJ2-7; 7 bases are a match to TRBD1. Germline V gene data show CDR1 as KGHSH and CDR2 as LQKENI. The CDR3 length is 15 residues. V lost 2 bases and J lost 3; bases outside the gene matches: 7. Written as DNA, the CDR3 is TGTGCCAGCTCACCAGAGGGGGCGACGCTCTACGAGCAGTACTTC. It specifies CASSPEGATLYEQYF.

The chain employs TRBV2 and TRBJ1-5, with 8 bases identical to TRBD1. Germline CDR1 reads SNHLY; CDR2 reads FYNNEI. The ends lost 5 bases at V and 4 bases at J; junction bases unmatched: 4. CDR3 length equals 14 residues. This chain's CDR3 is CASSPGQENQPQHF. CDR3 in DNA: TGTGCCAGCAGTCCGGGACAGGAAAATCAGCCCCAGCATTTT.